Below are 24 T cell receptor beta chains sequenced from a single sample in a study of blood T cell repertoires in COVID-19. The assay was immunoSEQ multiplex PCR, and TCRdb's table has in-frame clones only and misses some. The data contain about 180,000 clones, 80% to 90% of them seen just once; the ten biggest clones take up less than 2%. Sequencing used peripheral blood. The receptors derive from a man aged 18 to 35 who had recovered from COVID-19.

The chain joins TRBV6-5 to TRBJ1-5; 10 nucleotides agree with TRBD1. This CDR3 has 15 residues. The ends lost 5 bases at V and 4 bases at J; junction bases unmatched: 5. Per the germline V gene, CDR1 is MNHEY and CDR2 is SVGAGI. The CDR3 bases are TGTGCCAGCAGTCCGGGACAGGGGATTAATCAGCCCCAGCATTTT. Protein sequence: CASSPGQGINQPQHF.

The chain is built from TRBV19 and TRBJ1-2; 10 nucleotides line up with TRBD1. Trimming removed 5 bases from V and 5 bases from J; junction bases left unmatched: 5. The CDR3 length is 14 residues. The germline gives CDR1 LNHDA, CDR2 SQIVND (reference sequence). The CDR3 nucleotides are TGTGCCAGTAGTCCGGGACAGGGGATTTATGGCTACACCTTC. It yields the protein CASSPGQGIYGYTF.

The chain couples TRBV11-2 to TRBJ2-7; 9 bases fit TRBD2. This CDR3 region has 16 residues. J gave up 0 bases and V 2 bases, and 5 bases lay outside the gene matches. Germline V gene lookup returns CDR1 SGHAT and CDR2 FQNNGV. The CDR3, as DNA: TGTGCCAGCAGCTTACTAGCGGGATTTAGCTCCTACGAGCAGTACTTC. Translating it yields CASSLLAGFSSYEQYF.

This clone was found once. This sequence joins TRBV19 and TRBJ1-2; 12 bases line up with TRBD1. Germline trimming cut 1 base from V and 8 bases from J; bases unmatched to any gene: 8. The germline V gene encodes CDR1 LNHDA and CDR2 SQIVND (reference sequence). The CDR3 is 16 amino acids. Here the CDR3 reads CASSIGGQGAMSGYTF. CDR3 nucleotides: TGTGCCAGTAGTATAGGGGGACAGGGGGCAATGAGCGGCTACACCTTC.

The chain couples TRBV18 to TRBJ1-2; D unresolved. Germline V CDR1 and CDR2: KGHSH, LQKENI. Trimming left V 2 bases short and J 4 bases short, with 11 bases between. CDR3 length: 14 amino acids. The CDR3 bases are TGTGCCAGCTCACCATTTGAGGGTGGCTATGGCTACACCTTC. Protein sequence: CASSPFEGGYGYTF.

The rearrangement links TRBV7-3 to TRBJ2-1; 11 bases match TRBD1. The germline V gene encodes CDR1 SGHTA and CDR2 FQGTGA. V lost 6 bases to trimming and J lost 6 bases; unmatched junction nucleotides: 4. There are 14 residues in the CDR3. CDR3 in amino acids: CASSGGQGVNEQFF. CDR3 nucleotide sequence: TGTGCCAGCAGTGGGGGACAGGGGGTCAATGAGCAGTTCTTC.

The chain employs TRBV24-1 and TRBJ2-1, with 11 positions matching TRBD2. The CDR3 consists of 15 residues. Looked up from germline, CDR1 is KGHDR and CDR2 is SFDVKD. V was pared by 6 bases and J by 9 bases, with 9 bases of the junction left unmatched. CDR3 sequence: CATSPATSGKGEQFF. The DNA of the CDR3 is TGTGCCACCAGTCCTGCGACTAGCGGGAAGGGTGAGCAGTTCTTC.

V is TRBV5-5 and J is TRBJ1-4; D call uncertain. V dropped 0 bases and J dropped 8 bases, with 17 bases sitting between them. This CDR3 has 16 residues. Germline V lookup: CDR1 SGHKS, CDR2 YYEKEE (reference sequence). CDR3 sequence: CASSLVVWRNGEKLFF. CDR3 coding DNA: TGTGCCAGCAGCTTGGTAGTTTGGCGGAATGGAGAAAAACTGTTTTTT.

The chain carries TRBV10-3 and TRBJ1-1; 7 bases are a match to TRBD1. The CDR3 spans 14 residues. Germline V gene data show CDR1 as ENHRY and CDR2 as SYGVKD. Germline trimming cut 7 bases from V and 1 base from J; bases unmatched to any gene: 6. The chain's CDR3 is CAIKRQGQNTEAFF. The CDR3 DNA is TGTGCCATCAAGAGACAGGGACAGAACACTGAAGCTTTCTTT.

This clone was seen only once. V and J are TRBV5-4 and TRBJ2-7, with D perhaps TRBD2 (6 bases). V was shortened by 7 bases and J by 2 bases, with 16 bases between the two germline ends. This CDR3 has 14 residues. CDR1 and CDR2 from the germline V gene are SGHNT and YYREEE (reference sequence). The CDR3 region has the DNA TGTGCCAGCGGAGGACGGGAGAGCCCCTACGAGCAGTACTTC. It is translated as CASGGRESPYEQYF. Based on the CDR3 plus reference TRBV5-4 and TRBJ2-7, the full variable domain is ETGVTQSPTHLIKTRGQQVTLRCSSQSGHNTVSWYQQALGQGPQFIFQYYREEENGRGNFPPRFSGLQFPNYSSELNVNALELDDSALYLCASGGRESPYEQYFGPGTRLTVT.

CDR3 in amino acids: CASSVEGRSYEQYF. CDR3 in DNA: TGTGCCAGCAGCGTAGAGGGGCGGTCCTACGAGCAGTACTTC. V and J are TRBV9 and TRBJ2-7; perhaps TRBD1 as D (5 bases). There are 14 residues in the CDR3. Germline CDR1 and CDR2: SGDLS and YYNGEE. The ends were cut back, 0 bases at V and 1 base at J, with 8 bases in the middle. Using reference TRBV9 and TRBJ2-7 for the parts outside the CDR3, the full variable domain is DSGVTQTPKHLITATGQRVTLRCSPRSGDLSVYWYQQSLDQGLQFLIQYYNGEERAKGNILERFSAQQFPDLHSELNLSSLELGDSALYFCASSVEGRSYEQYFGPGTRLTVT.

This clone came up once. This chain joins TRBV24-1 and TRBJ1-1; unclear D gene. V shed 10 bases and J shed 5 bases, with 10 bases lying between them. The CDR3 is made up of 11 amino acids. CDR1 is KGHDR, CDR2 SFDVKD, per germline. CDR3 region: CATTRGTEAFF. DNA for the CDR3: TGTGCCACAACTAGAGGGACTGAAGCTTTCTTT.

The rearrangement uses TRBV5-8 and TRBJ1-4; 7 bases map to TRBD1. The germline gives CDR1 SGHTS, CDR2 YDEGEE. The CDR3 is 15 residues long. The ends lost 6 bases at V and 3 bases at J; junction bases unmatched: 8. CDR3 in amino acids: CASTRQGLANEKLFF. The CDR3 bases are TGTGCCAGCACGCGACAGGGCTTAGCTAATGAAAAACTGTTTTTT.

The V call is TRBV30, the J call TRBJ2-7; 12 bases line up with TRBD2. CDR3 length equals 14 residues. The trim removed 3 bases at V and 2 bases at J, leaving 2 bases unmatched. Germline assignment: CDR1 GTSNPN and CDR2 SVGIG (reference sequence). CDR3 sequence: CAWRLAGGPYEQYF. In nucleotides, the CDR3 is TGTGCCTGGAGGCTAGCGGGAGGGCCCTACGAGCAGTACTTC.

The chain employs TRBV29-1 and TRBJ1-1; D unclear. Germline V gives CDR1 SQVTM, CDR2 ANQGSEA. The V gene lost 7 bases and the J gene lost 0 bases, with 21 bases spanning the gap. This CDR3 is built from 16 residues. CDR3 sequence (DNA): TGCAGCGGGAGGATTGTGACGGCCCTCTTGAACACTGAAGCTTTCTTT. It is translated as CSGRIVTALLNTEAFF. The whole variable domain, filled in from reference TRBV29-1 and TRBJ1-1, reads SAVISQKPSRDICQRGTSLTIQCQVDSQVTMMFWYRQQPGQSLTLIATANQGSEATYESGFVIDKFPISRPNLTFSTLTVSNMSPEDSSIYLCSGRIVTALLNTEAFFGQGTRLTVV.

The chain's CDR3 is CATAADSNTGELFF. The CDR3 DNA follows: TGTGCCACAGCAGCGGACAGCAACACCGGGGAGCTGTTTTTT. This chain uses TRBV2 with TRBJ2-2, with TRBD1 as a possible D gene (6 bases). Trimming removed 10 bases at V and 2 bases at J, with 14 bases between. Per germline, CDR1 SNHLY and CDR2 FYNNEI. The CDR3 covers 14 residues.

This clone came up a few times. J is TRBJ1-2 and V is TRBV6-4; D not resolved. Germline V lookup: CDR1 MRHNA, CDR2 SNTAGT. V shed 5 bases and J shed 1 base, with 8 bases lying between them. The CDR3 spans 13 residues. DNA of the CDR3: TGTGCCAGCAGTCCAAACAGTAACTATGGCTACACCTTC. Protein sequence: CASSPNSNYGYTF.

V usage is TRBV11-2 and J usage is TRBJ1-6; no clear D. The CDR3 consists of 14 residues. V shed 3 bases and J shed 5 bases, with 8 bases lying between them. Germline V gene lookup returns CDR1 SGHAT and CDR2 FQNNGV. The CDR3 nucleotides are TGTGCCAGCAGCTTTGGCGGAGATAATTCACCCCTCCACTTT. Protein sequence: CASSFGGDNSPLHF.

This chain links TRBV2 with TRBJ2-7; D is possibly TRBD1 (5 bases). The length of the CDR3 is 12 residues. Germline V CDR1 and CDR2: SNHLY, FYNNEI. Trimming left V 6 bases short and J 4 bases short, with 10 bases between. The CDR3 sequence is CASRDNEYEQYF. The CDR3 nucleotides are TGTGCCAGCAGGGACAATGAGTACGAGCAGTACTTC.

As concerns this clone: Other nucleotide sequences in the sample specify the same CDR3. The chain links TRBV11-2 to TRBJ2-5, with D tentatively TRBD1 (5 bases). This CDR3 has 13 amino acids. Germline values: CDR1 SGHAT, CDR2 FQNNGV. The ends were cut back, 1 base at V and 2 bases at J, with 5 bases in the middle. This CDR3 reads CASSLGTQETQYF. The CDR3 DNA follows: TGTGCCAGCAGCTTAGGGACACAAGAGACCCAGTACTTC.

This clone was detected a few times. The chain uses TRBV7-2 and TRBJ2-2; 7 nucleotides match TRBD1. The germline gives CDR1 SGHTA, CDR2 FQGNSA. J lost 6 bases, V lost 2 bases, and 3 bases had no gene match. The CDR3 spans 14 residues. The CDR3 sequence: CASSLRQGAGELFF. The CDR3, as DNA: TGTGCCAGCAGCTTAAGGCAGGGGGCCGGGGAGCTGTTTTTT.

This clone occurred once. The chain employs TRBV5-4 and TRBJ2-3; D ambiguous. CDR3 length: 14 amino acids. From germline, CDR1 is SGHNT and CDR2 YYREEE (reference sequence). V lost 3 bases and J lost 2, with 10 bases in between. The CDR3 DNA follows: TGTGCCAGCAGCTATATTTGGGCCACAGATACGCAGTATTTT. Translating it yields CASSYIWATDTQYF.

This rearrangement joins TRBV6-5 to TRBJ1-1; 8 positions match TRBD1. V trimming: 2 bases; J trimming: 6 bases; junction bases outside the gene matches: 11. Germline values: CDR1 MNHEY, CDR2 SVGAGI. This CDR3 region has 16 residues. This CDR3 reads CASSYVQGARIAEAFF. The CDR3 nucleotides are TGTGCCAGCAGTTACGTCCAGGGGGCGCGGATCGCTGAAGCTTTCTTT.

This clone was seen once. The rearrangement links TRBV7-2 to TRBJ1-4; 10 bases are a match to TRBD1. Trimming cost V 5 bases and J 7 bases; bases outside gene matches: 7. In germline, CDR1 is SGHTA, CDR2 FQGNSA. There are 15 residues in the CDR3. The CDR3 sequence: CASSQLRDRGEKLFF. The DNA for the CDR3 is TGTGCCAGCAGCCAGCTCCGGGACAGGGGTGAAAAACTGTTTTTT.